The 18 T cell receptor beta chains reported below all come from one sample, sequenced in a study of T cell responses to AZD1222 COVID-19 vaccine. The assay was immunoSEQ multiplex PCR, and TCRdb's table has in-frame clones only and misses some. The table includes about 140,000 clones, 85% to 90% detected once. The sample was peripheral blood, taken on day 0 of AZD1222 vaccination. All receptors come from an adult in good health.

The chain carries TRBV5-5 and TRBJ1-5, with D maybe TRBD1 (5 bases). The V end lost 1 base, the J end lost 7 bases, and 12 bases lay between the germline ends. CDR3 length: 14 amino acids. Per the germline V gene, CDR1 is SGHKS and CDR2 is YYEKEE (reference sequence). CDR3 in amino acids: CASSLTRWGQPQHF. In nucleotides, the CDR3 is TGTGCCAGCAGCTTGACCCGGTGGGGGCAGCCCCAGCATTTT.

V usage is TRBV19 and J usage is TRBJ1-1, with no clear D. The ends were cut back, 5 bases at V and 4 bases at J, with 17 bases in the middle. This CDR3 has 15 residues. CDR1 is LNHDA, CDR2 SQIVND, per germline (reference sequence). CDR3 in amino acids: CASSAGVLGGTEAFF. CDR3 DNA sequence: TGTGCCAGTAGTGCTGGGGTCCTTGGAGGCACTGAAGCTTTCTTT.

This rearrangement joins TRBV2 to TRBJ1-3; 9 nucleotides align to TRBD1. The trim removed 7 bases at V and 4 bases at J, leaving 5 bases unmatched. CDR3 length: 14 residues. The V gene's germline CDR1 is SNHLY and CDR2 FYNNEI. In nucleotides, the CDR3 is TGTGCCAGCAAGGGGACAGGGAAAGGAAACACCATATATTTT. Translation gives CASKGTGKGNTIYF.

The chain joins TRBV28 to TRBJ1-5, with 7 bases aligning to TRBD1. The CDR3 sequence is 15 residues long. V dropped 5 bases and J dropped 0; count of bases not matched to a gene: 4. CDR1 MDHEN and CDR2 SYDVKM come from the germline V gene. The chain's CDR3 is CASSIRQGSNQPQHF. In DNA, the CDR3 is TGTGCCAGCAGTATCCGACAGGGTAGCAATCAGCCCCAGCATTTT.

This chain uses TRBV6-4 with TRBJ1-2, with D unclear. Trimming pared 4 bases from V and 8 bases from J, leaving 17 bases between. Germline V CDR1 and CDR2: MRHNA, SNTAGT. The CDR3 has 14 amino acids. The CDR3: CASSAQRASGGYTF. CDR3 DNA: TGTGCCAGCAGTGCCCAGAGGGCCTCGGGGGGCTACACCTTC.

This sequence joins TRBV2 and TRBJ2-7; D ambiguous. The CDR3 extends over 15 amino acids. Germline CDR1 and CDR2: SNHLY and FYNNEI. V was trimmed by 3 bases and J by 3 bases, leaving 15 bases between them. CDR3 sequence (DNA): TGTGCCAGCAGTGAGGGATCCGGGTCCATCTACGAGCAGTACTTC. Translation: CASSEGSGSIYEQYF. Looking up the rest from reference TRBV2 and TRBJ2-7 gives the full variable domain: EPEVTQTPSHQVTQMGQEVILRCVPISNHLYFYWYRQILGQKVEFLVSFYNNEISEKSEIFDDQFSVERPDGSNFTLKIRSTKLEDSAMYFCASSEGSGSIYEQYFGPGTRLTVT.

J is TRBJ2-3 and V is TRBV5-1; D ambiguous. Trimming took 0 bases from V and 3 from J, leaving 5 bases between them. The germline V gene has CDR1 SGHRS and CDR2 YFSETQ. CDR3 length equals 13 residues. CDR3 sequence: CASSLGSTDTQYF. In DNA, the CDR3 is TGCGCCAGCAGCTTGGGCTCGACAGATACGCAGTATTTT.

The V gene is TRBV7-9, the J gene TRBJ1-2, with D perhaps TRBD1 (6 bases). With 4 bases removed from V and 7 bases from J, the gap between germline ends came to 19 bases. Germline V CDR1 and CDR2: SEHNR, FQNEAQ (reference sequence). This CDR3 contains 15 residues. CDR3 nucleotides: TGTGCCAGCAGCTCGTCCTCTACAGGGTTTGGTGGCTACACCTTC. Translating gives CASSSSSTGFGGYTF.

The V gene is TRBV24-1, the J gene TRBJ2-7; the match to TRBD1 covers 10 bases. The V gene's germline CDR1 is KGHDR and CDR2 SFDVKD. Losses at the gene ends were 3 bases for V and 3 bases for J; bases not matched to a gene: 4. This CDR3 is built from 15 residues. This chain's CDR3 is CATSDPGQGIYEQYF. CDR3 nucleotide sequence: TGTGCCACCAGTGATCCGGGACAGGGGATCTACGAGCAGTACTTC.

The chain is built from TRBV15 and TRBJ2-2; TRBD1 agrees at 8 bases. V was clipped by 2 bases and J by 4 bases; unmatched bases: 3. The V gene's germline CDR1 is LNHNV and CDR2 YYDKDF (reference sequence). The CDR3 runs to 15 residues. CDR3 nucleotides: TGTGCCACCAGCAGACTTACAGGGGGCACCGGGGAGCTGTTTTTT. Protein sequence: CATSRLTGGTGELFF.

The chain links TRBV15 to TRBJ2-7; D is tentatively TRBD1 or TRBD2 (6 bases each). This CDR3 is 18 amino acids long. V was clipped by 0 bases and J by 3 bases, with 21 bases between them. Germline V gene lookup returns CDR1 LNHNV and CDR2 YYDKDF (reference sequence). This chain's CDR3 is CATSRDWKGGRKNYEQYF. For the CDR3, the DNA is TGTGCCACCAGCAGAGATTGGAAGGGGGGACGGAAGAACTACGAGCAGTACTTC.

This rearrangement joins TRBV6-5 to TRBJ1-1; 8 bases are a match to TRBD1. The trim removed 6 bases at V and 1 base at J, leaving 4 bases unmatched. Germline V gene data show CDR1 as MNHEY and CDR2 as SVGAGI. This CDR3 is 14 amino acids long. CDR3 sequence reads: CASRVTGGNTEAFF. CDR3 DNA sequence: TGTGCCAGCAGGGTTACAGGGGGGAACACTGAAGCTTTCTTT.

This chain joins TRBV5-1 and TRBJ2-5; D remains unclear. From germline, CDR1 is SGHRS and CDR2 YFSETQ. The CDR3 runs 13 residues. The germline V and J ends were trimmed by 1 base and 4 bases, with 8 bases remaining between them. The CDR3 nucleotides are TGCGCCAGCAGCTTGTTCAGTTCAGAGACCCAGTACTTC. Its translation is CASSLFSSETQYF.

The genes are TRBV28 and TRBJ2-1; D remains ambiguous. Looked up from germline, CDR1 is MDHEN and CDR2 is SYDVKM. Deletions cut 2 bases from V and 1 base from J, with 18 bases between. The CDR3 extends over 18 amino acids. The CDR3 bases are TGTGCCAGCAGTTTAAGGGATTTCCGGGTGCCTTCCTACAATGAGCAGTTCTTC. Translated: CASSLRDFRVPSYNEQFF.

This clone is a singleton in its sample. J is TRBJ2-3 and V is TRBV2; the D gene is possibly TRBD1 (7 bases). The CDR3 is 14 amino acids. The germline V gene encodes CDR1 SNHLY and CDR2 FYNNEI. The germline V and J ends were trimmed by 6 bases and 3 bases, with 13 bases remaining between them. The DNA of the CDR3 is TGTGCCAGCAGGAGGGCAGGGGGGACAGATACGCAGTATTTT. Protein: CASRRAGGTDTQYF.

The gene calls are TRBV13 and TRBJ2-3; perhaps TRBD2 as D (5 bases). This CDR3 is built from 14 residues. Germline V gene data show CDR1 as PRHDT and CDR2 as FYEKMQ (reference sequence). Deletions cut 8 bases from V and 0 bases from J, with 12 bases between. The CDR3 nucleotides read TGTGCCAGCCTCGACCGGGGTAGCACAGATACGCAGTATTTT. Translating it yields CASLDRGSTDTQYF. Complete variable domain (other parts from reference TRBV13 and TRBJ2-3): AAGVIQSPRHLIKEKRETATLKCYPIPRHDTVYWYQQGPGQDPQFLISFYEKMQSDKGSIPDRFSAQQFSDYHSELNMSSLELGDSALYFCASLDRGSTDTQYFGPGTRLTVL.

The V gene is TRBV18, the J gene TRBJ2-3; 12 bases fit TRBD2. The CDR3 length is 16 residues. Unmatched junction bases numbered 4, after V lost 3 bases and J lost 3 bases. Looked up from germline, CDR1 is KGHSH and CDR2 is LQKENI. The CDR3 DNA sequence: TGTGCCAGCTCACCCTGGACTAGCGGGAAGACAGATACGCAGTATTTT. It yields the protein CASSPWTSGKTDTQYF.

This chain links TRBV5-6 with TRBJ1-3; D is unclear. The CDR3 length is 11 residues. With 6 bases removed from V and 4 bases from J, the gap between germline ends came to 5 bases. Germline CDR1 SGHDT, CDR2 YYEEEE. The CDR3, as DNA: TGTGCCAGCACCGGGGGAAACACCATATATTTT. Translating it yields CASTGGNTIYF.